The 30 T cell receptor beta chains presented below share a single source sample, sequenced in a study of response to subunit inactivated influenza vaccine. MiXCR, run by TCRdb on the RT-PCR reads, gives a single entry per CDR3 protein. Altogether just under 550,000 distinct CDR3 sequences are present, 20% to 25% being singletons, with the ten largest covering about 3%. These data also featured in a second study, about T cells expressing NK-cell markers. That source adds: It was by 5'RACE template switching with UMIs that TCR beta cDNA was made.

Source: CD4+ T cells sorted from PBMCs, taken 11 to 12 days after vaccination. Receptors were obtained from a man aged 50 or older who received an inactivated influenza vaccine.

This clonotype was counted ten times or more. The V call is TRBV5-6, the J call TRBJ1-5, with D uncertain. CDR3 length equals 15 residues. Trimming took 2 bases from V and 6 from J, leaving 15 bases between them. Looked up from germline, CDR1 is SGHDT and CDR2 is YYEEEE. The CDR3 spells CASSLFGSTIQPQHF. The CDR3 DNA sequence: TGTGCCAGCAGCTTATTCGGTTCCACAATTCAGCCCCAGCATTTT.

This rearrangement joins TRBV20-1 to TRBJ2-7, with D perhaps matching TRBD1 (5 bases). The length of the CDR3 is 12 residues. CDR1 and CDR2 from the germline V gene are DFQATT and SNEGSKA (reference sequence). V dropped 8 bases and J dropped 3 bases, with 14 bases sitting between them. CDR3 protein: CSTTAGFYEQYF. The CDR3 DNA is TGCAGTACCACAGCAGGGTTCTACGAGCAGTACTTC.

This clonotype was observed a handful of times. The rearrangement links TRBV28 to TRBJ1-3; D perhaps matches TRBD1 (6 bases). This CDR3 comprises 15 residues. Germline V CDR1 and CDR2: MDHEN, SYDVKM. V was pared by 5 bases and J by 9 bases, with 20 bases between. CDR3 sequence (DNA): TGTGCCAGCAGTCTCCCCGGACAGCAGGAAAGCACCATATATTTT. Amino acids: CASSLPGQQESTIYF.

The V and J genes are TRBV7-2 and TRBJ2-3; 7 positions agree with TRBD2. Germline V gene lookup returns CDR1 SGHTA and CDR2 FQGNSA. The CDR3 sequence is 16 residues long. The V segment lost 5 bases and the J segment 2 bases; nucleotides outside the gene matches: 10. The CDR3 DNA reads as TGTGCCAGCAGCCCATCTCCGGGACTACCCACAGATACGCAGTATTTT. Its translation: CASSPSPGLPTDTQYF.

A few counts support this clonotype. The V gene is TRBV28, the J gene TRBJ1-5; D is possibly TRBD1 (6 bases). Trimming removed 11 bases at V and 7 bases at J, with 9 bases between. The CDR3 extends over 10 amino acids. Germline assignment: CDR1 MDHEN and CDR2 SYDVKM. CDR3 loop: CAAGEQPQHF. The CDR3 DNA sequence: TGTGCCGCAGGGGAACAGCCCCAGCATTTT.

This clonotype was seen more than once but under ten times. The chain carries TRBV20-1 and TRBJ2-1, with 14 bases aligning to TRBD2. CDR3 length equals 16 residues. The J segment lost 7 bases and the V segment lost 6 bases, leaving 11 bases of the junction unmatched. Germline V gene lookup returns CDR1 DFQATT and CDR2 SNEGSKA (reference sequence). The CDR3 DNA sequence: TGCAGTGCGCCGGGACTAGCGGGAGTCCTGGGGAATGAGCAGTTCTTC. Translated: CSAPGLAGVLGNEQFF.

The rearrangement uses TRBV6-1 and TRBJ2-1; tentative D call: TRBD2 (6 bases). CDR1 and CDR2 from the germline V gene are MNHNS and SASEGT. V shed 8 bases and J shed 1 base, with 15 bases lying between them. The CDR3 sequence is 15 residues long. In nucleotides, the CDR3 is TGTGCCAGCGCATGGGACTTTCGGTCCTACAATGAGCAGTTCTTC. Translated, it gives CASAWDFRSYNEQFF.

This clonotype has a count of ten or more. Germline and junction disagree at one end, which may indicate a read error. The V and J genes are TRBV5-1 and TRBJ1-1; D is undetermined. CDR1 and CDR2 from the germline V gene are SGHRS and YFSETQ. The length of the CDR3 is 14 residues. This CDR3 reads CASSLGTMNTEAFF. CDR3 DNA sequence: TGTGCCAGCAGTTTGGGCACCATGAACACTGAAGCTTTCTTT.

This chain uses TRBV12-3 or TRBV12-4 with TRBJ2-7; TRBD2 aligns across 7 bases. V trimming: 6 bases; J trimming: 4 bases; junction bases outside the gene matches: 15. This CDR3 spans 16 amino acids. CDR3 in amino acids: CASSLGDWRGWYEQYF. CDR3 DNA: TGTGCCAGCAGCCTTGGGGACTGGCGGGGGTGGTACGAGCAGTACTTC.

The rearrangement joins TRBV7-9 to TRBJ2-7; D remains unclear. V was pared by 2 bases and J by 0 bases, with 8 bases between. CDR3 length equals 14 residues. The germline V gene encodes CDR1 SEHNR and CDR2 FQNEAQ (reference sequence). Here the CDR3 reads CASSLYQSSYEQYF. CDR3 nucleotide sequence: TGTGCCAGCAGCTTATACCAGAGCTCCTACGAGCAGTACTTC.

This rearrangement joins TRBV7-2 to TRBJ2-3; 9 bases are a match to TRBD2. The CDR3 length is 14 residues. The V gene end was trimmed by 1 base and the J gene end by 13 bases; junction bases not matched to a gene: 9. CDR1 and CDR2 (germline): SGHTA, FQGNSA. The CDR3 nucleotides read TGTGCCAGCAGCTTAGAGGCTAGCGGGGCAAATGAGTATTTT. It translates to CASSLEASGANEYF.

This clonotype was counted between two and nine times. The genes are TRBV7-2 and TRBJ2-2, with D perhaps matching TRBD2 (5 bases). Germline V gene lookup returns CDR1 SGHTA and CDR2 FQGNSA. Trimming stripped 8 bases from V and 0 bases from J, with 13 bases between. The length of the CDR3 is 15 residues. The CDR3 nucleotides read TGTGCCAGCCGAGGGTTTTCATCGAACACCGGGGAGCTGTTTTTT. Protein sequence: CASRGFSSNTGELFF.

The V gene is TRBV10-3, the J gene TRBJ2-3; 8 bases fit TRBD1. CDR1 and CDR2 from the germline V gene are ENHRY and SYGVKD. The ends lost 6 bases at V and 0 bases at J; junction bases unmatched: 5. CDR3 length: 15 amino acids. The CDR3 protein is CAISLGQVSTDTQYF. CDR3 sequence (DNA): TGTGCCATCAGCCTGGGACAGGTGAGCACAGATACGCAGTATTTT.

This clonotype was detected a few times. The chain recombines TRBV20-1 with TRBJ2-5; D may correspond to TRBD1 or TRBD2 (5 bases each). The CDR3 length is 14 residues. V dropped 6 bases and J dropped 3 bases, with 17 bases sitting between them. CDR1 and CDR2 (germline): DFQATT, SNEGSKA (reference sequence). As DNA, the CDR3 is TGCAGTGCACAACGGGACGGACCGAAAGAGACCCAGTACTTC. This sequence encodes CSAQRDGPKETQYF.

This clonotype came up many times. The chain uses TRBV10-3 and TRBJ2-5; D possibly matches TRBD1 or TRBD2 (6 bases each). The CDR3 is 14 amino acids. V lost 6 bases to trimming and J lost 1 base, with 12 bases between them. Germline values: CDR1 ENHRY, CDR2 SYGVKD. CDR3 sequence reads: CAISSEGGQETQYF. CDR3 DNA sequence: TGTGCCATCAGCAGCGAGGGGGGCCAAGAGACCCAGTACTTC.

This clonotype was picked up a small number of times. The chain combines TRBV30 with TRBJ2-7; D is perhaps TRBD1 (5 bases). CDR1 GTSNPN and CDR2 SVGIG come from the germline V gene (reference sequence). Trimming shortened V by 4 bases and J by 0 bases, and 7 bases separated the two germline ends. The CDR3 runs to 12 residues. CDR3 loop: CAWKGDSYEQYF. The CDR3 coding sequence is TGTGCCTGGAAAGGGGACTCCTACGAGCAGTACTTC. The whole variable domain, filled in from reference TRBV30 and TRBJ2-7, reads SQTIHQWPATLVQPVGSPLSLECTVEGTSNPNLYWYRQAAGRGLQLLFYSVGIGQISSEVPQNLSASRPQDRQFILSSKKLLLSDSGFYLCAWKGDSYEQYFGPGTRLTVT.

This chain connects TRBV5-5 to TRBJ2-1; a weak D match, TRBD2 (5 bases). Germline CDR1 is SGHKS and CDR2 is YYEKEE (reference sequence). The V end lost 0 bases, the J end lost 2 bases, and 9 bases lay between the germline ends. The length of the CDR3 is 15 residues. CDR3 amino acids: CASSLVGEPYNEQFF. For the CDR3, the DNA is TGTGCCAGCAGCTTGGTCGGGGAACCCTACAATGAGCAGTTCTTC.

This clonotype came up a few times. V usage is TRBV20-1 and J usage is TRBJ1-2; TRBD1 agrees at 8 bases. After removal of 4 bases from V and 2 bases from J, the junction contained 6 bases not matched to a gene. Germline CDR1 reads DFQATT; CDR2 reads SNEGSKA (reference sequence). CDR3 length equals 14 residues. The CDR3 sequence: CSAIGQGPNYGYTF. The CDR3 DNA follows: TGCAGTGCTATTGGACAGGGCCCAAACTATGGCTACACCTTC.

The chain joins TRBV6-1 to TRBJ2-3; D possibly corresponds to TRBD2 (5 bases). Trimming pared 2 bases from V and 5 bases from J, leaving 8 bases between. This CDR3 spans 13 amino acids. Germline V gene sequence: CDR1 MNHNS, CDR2 SASEGT. The CDR3 spells CASSEQGGDTQYF. As DNA, the CDR3 is TGTGCCAGCAGTGAACAAGGAGGAGATACGCAGTATTTT.

This clonotype was picked up a small number of times. The chain joins TRBV29-1 to TRBJ2-7; D is unresolved. CDR1 is SQVTM and CDR2 is ANQGSEA in the germline V gene. Trimming took 7 bases from V and 0 from J, leaving 10 bases between them. The CDR3 has 12 amino acids. In nucleotides, the CDR3 is TGCAGCGGACTGACCCTCTCCTACGAGCAGTACTTC. This gives the protein CSGLTLSYEQYF.

This chain links TRBV5-1 with TRBJ2-1; D call uncertain. The CDR3 is made up of 11 amino acids. Trimming took 1 base from V and 16 from J, leaving 12 bases between them. CDR1 and CDR2 (germline): SGHRS, YFSETQ. DNA for the CDR3: TGCGCCAGCAGCTTGTCTTCCCGTACATTCTTC. This codes for CASSLSSRTFF.

The chain couples TRBV20-1 to TRBJ1-1; the D is unclear. This CDR3 is built from 14 residues. V was clipped by 0 bases and J by 0 bases, with 8 bases between them. The germline V gene encodes CDR1 DFQATT and CDR2 SNEGSKA (reference sequence). Written as DNA, the CDR3 is TGCAGTGCTAGAGATAGGCAGTTGAACACTGAAGCTTTCTTT. Its protein is CSARDRQLNTEAFF.

This clonotype came up a few times. The chain joins TRBV5-1 to TRBJ2-4; possible D gene TRBD1, 5 bases. Trimming cost V 0 bases and J 8 bases, with 12 bases left between them. The CDR3 extends over 14 amino acids. Germline V gene data show CDR1 as SGHRS and CDR2 as YFSETQ. In DNA, the CDR3 is TGCGCCAGCAGCTTGGAGGGGCCACATGACATTCAGTACTTC. This codes for CASSLEGPHDIQYF. The variable domain in full, completed from reference TRBV5-1 and TRBJ2-4, reads KAGVTQTPRYLIKTRGQQVTLSCSPISGHRSVSWYQQTPGQGLQFLFEYFSETQRNKGNFPGRFSGRQFSNSRSEMNVSTLELGDSALYLCASSLEGPHDIQYFGAGTRLSVL.

This clonotype occurred a few times. The rearrangement uses TRBV18 and TRBJ1-2; no clear D gene. The V gene's germline CDR1 is KGHSH and CDR2 LQKENI. V lost 2 bases and J lost 7, with 23 bases in between. This CDR3 has 17 amino acids. The CDR3 DNA sequence: TGTGCCAGCTCACCATCAATTATTTCCGGGGAGTACGGTGGCTACACCTTC. Encoded protein: CASSPSIISGEYGGYTF.

The chain carries TRBV11-3 and TRBJ1-1, with a possible D match to TRBD1 (5 bases). V was shortened by 4 bases and J by 0 bases, with 9 bases between the two germline ends. This CDR3 spans 14 amino acids. Germline CDR1 is SGHNT and CDR2 is YENEEA. CDR3 DNA: TGTGCCAGCAGCTCGGGACGGATGAACACTGAAGCTTTCTTT. Translated: CASSSGRMNTEAFF.

This clonotype was seen more than once but under ten times. The chain couples TRBV6-2 or TRBV6-3 to TRBJ2-7; D unclear. CDR1 is MNHEY and CDR2 is SVGEGT in the germline V gene. The CDR3 length is 13 residues. Trimming stripped 8 bases from V and 2 bases from J, with 13 bases between. The CDR3 sequence: CASRHAVTYEQYF. The CDR3 region has the DNA TGTGCCAGCCGGCATGCGGTTACCTACGAGCAGTACTTC.

The chain joins TRBV28 to TRBJ1-5, with D possibly being TRBD1 (6 bases). The CDR3 consists of 17 residues. Deletions cut 4 bases from V and 0 bases from J, with 16 bases between. The germline V gene encodes CDR1 MDHEN and CDR2 SYDVKM. CDR3 bases: TGTGCCAGCAGTTCACCGCAGGGGATCTATAGCAATCAGCCCCAGCATTTT. This codes for CASSSPQGIYSNQPQHF.

This clonotype was seen a few times. The chain employs TRBV5-8 and TRBJ2-6, with D unresolved. Germline-derived CDR1 and CDR2 are SGHTS and YDEGEE. The CDR3 is 16 amino acids. V lost 0 bases and J 2 bases, leaving 9 bases between the germline ends. CDR3 amino acids: CASSLDGSTGANVLTF. The CDR3 coding sequence is TGTGCCAGCAGCTTGGACGGGTCGACTGGGGCCAACGTCCTGACTTTC.

In its sample, this clonotype was seen a few times. The chain carries TRBV15 and TRBJ2-3; D call uncertain. Germline V gene data show CDR1 as LNHNV and CDR2 as YYDKDF (reference sequence). This CDR3 contains 14 residues. V lost 1 base and J lost 0, with 5 bases in between. This CDR3 is CATSRGVSTDTQYF. CDR3 nucleotide sequence: TGTGCCACCAGCAGAGGAGTAAGCACAGATACGCAGTATTTT.

This clonotype was picked up a small number of times. This chain links TRBV5-6 with TRBJ2-3; no reliable D call. Germline lookup yields CDR1 SGHDT and CDR2 YYEEEE. V lost 4 bases and J 7 bases, leaving 10 bases between the germline ends. This CDR3 region has 12 residues. This CDR3 reads CASSRAAYTQYF. CDR3 DNA: TGTGCCAGCAGCCGGGCGGCCTATACGCAGTATTTT.